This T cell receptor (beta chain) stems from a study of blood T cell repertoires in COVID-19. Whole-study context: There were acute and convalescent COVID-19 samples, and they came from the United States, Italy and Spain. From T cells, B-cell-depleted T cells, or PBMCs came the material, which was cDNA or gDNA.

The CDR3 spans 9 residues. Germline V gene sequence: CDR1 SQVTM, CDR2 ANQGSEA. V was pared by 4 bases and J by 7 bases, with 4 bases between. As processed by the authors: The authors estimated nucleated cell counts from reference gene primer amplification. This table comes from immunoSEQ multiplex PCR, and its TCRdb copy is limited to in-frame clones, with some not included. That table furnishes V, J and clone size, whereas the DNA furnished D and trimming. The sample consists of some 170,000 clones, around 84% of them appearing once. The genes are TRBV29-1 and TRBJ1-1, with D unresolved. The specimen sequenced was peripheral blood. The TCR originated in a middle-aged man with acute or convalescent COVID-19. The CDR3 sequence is CSVGDEAFF. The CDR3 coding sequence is TGCAGCGTTGGCGATGAAGCTTTCTTT.